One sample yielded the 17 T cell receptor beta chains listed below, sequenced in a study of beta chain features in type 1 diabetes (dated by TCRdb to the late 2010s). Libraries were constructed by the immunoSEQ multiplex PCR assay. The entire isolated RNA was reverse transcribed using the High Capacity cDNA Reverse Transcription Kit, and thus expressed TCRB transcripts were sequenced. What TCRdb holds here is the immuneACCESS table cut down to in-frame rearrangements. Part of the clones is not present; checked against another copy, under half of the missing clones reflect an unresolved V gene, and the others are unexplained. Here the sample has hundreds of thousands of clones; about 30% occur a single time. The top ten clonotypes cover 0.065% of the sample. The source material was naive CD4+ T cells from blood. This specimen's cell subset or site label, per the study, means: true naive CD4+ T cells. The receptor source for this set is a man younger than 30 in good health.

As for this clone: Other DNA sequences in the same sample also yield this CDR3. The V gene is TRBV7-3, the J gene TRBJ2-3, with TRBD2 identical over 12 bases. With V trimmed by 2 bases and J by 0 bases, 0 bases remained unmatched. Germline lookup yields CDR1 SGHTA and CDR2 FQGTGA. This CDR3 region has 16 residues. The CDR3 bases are TGTGCCAGCAGCTTAGGACTAGCGGGGAGCACAGATACGCAGTATTTT. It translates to CASSLGLAGSTDTQYF.

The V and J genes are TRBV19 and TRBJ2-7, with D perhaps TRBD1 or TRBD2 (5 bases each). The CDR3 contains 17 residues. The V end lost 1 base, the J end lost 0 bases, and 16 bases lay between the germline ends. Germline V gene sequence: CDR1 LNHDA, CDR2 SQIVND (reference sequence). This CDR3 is CASSIGNGPGTSYEQYF. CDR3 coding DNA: TGTGCCAGTAGTATAGGAAACGGCCCCGGGACCTCCTACGAGCAGTACTTC. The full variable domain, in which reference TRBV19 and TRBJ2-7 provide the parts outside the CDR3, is DGGITQSPKYLFRKEGQNVTLSCEQNLNHDAMYWYRQDPGQGLRLIYYSQIVNDFQKGDIAEGYSVSREKKESFPLTVTSAQKNPTAFYLCASSIGNGPGTSYEQYFGPGTRLTVT.

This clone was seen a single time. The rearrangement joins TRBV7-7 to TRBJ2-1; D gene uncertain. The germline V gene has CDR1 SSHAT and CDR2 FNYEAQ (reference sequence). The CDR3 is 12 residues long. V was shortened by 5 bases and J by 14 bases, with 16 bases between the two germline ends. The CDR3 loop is CASSKGPGRKFF. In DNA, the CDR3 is TGTGCCAGCAGCAAAGGACCGGGCAGGAAGTTCTTC.

The CDR3 DNA sequence: TGCAGTGCCACACTTGGGGATACGCAGTATTTT. It specifies CSATLGDTQYF. This chain connects TRBV20-1 to TRBJ2-3; D is uncertain. Trimming cost V 6 bases and J 6 bases, with 10 bases left between them. CDR3 length: 11 amino acids. The germline gives CDR1 DFQATT, CDR2 SNEGSKA (reference sequence).

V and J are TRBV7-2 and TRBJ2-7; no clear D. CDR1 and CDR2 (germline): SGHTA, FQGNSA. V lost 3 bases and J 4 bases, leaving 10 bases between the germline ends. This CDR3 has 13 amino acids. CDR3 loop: CASSFSFKYEQYF. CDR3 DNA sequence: TGTGCCAGCAGCTTTTCTTTCAAATACGAGCAGTACTTC.

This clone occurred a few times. The CDR3 DNA reads TGCAGCGTTGAAAGTGGCCGCGGCAAAGGTTACGAGCAGTACTTC. Protein product: CSVESGRGKGYEQYF. The chain uses TRBV29-1 and TRBJ2-7; D is unresolved. The CDR3 spans 15 residues. V lost 2 bases and J 4 bases, leaving 18 bases between the germline ends. The germline V gene encodes CDR1 SQVTM and CDR2 ANQGSEA.

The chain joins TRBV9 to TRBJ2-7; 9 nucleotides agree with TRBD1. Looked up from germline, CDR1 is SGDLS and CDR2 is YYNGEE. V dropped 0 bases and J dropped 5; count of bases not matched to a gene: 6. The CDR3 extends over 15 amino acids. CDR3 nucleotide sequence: TGTGCCAGCAGCGTAGAGGGGACAGGGTTCAACGAGCAGTACTTC. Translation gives CASSVEGTGFNEQYF.

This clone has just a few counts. This chain's CDR3 is CASSLGLAGPSYNEQFF. The CDR3 region has the DNA TGCGCCAGCAGCTTGGGGCTAGCGGGCCCCTCCTACAATGAGCAGTTCTTC. The V and J genes are TRBV5-1 and TRBJ2-1; 8 nucleotides agree with TRBD2. CDR3 length equals 17 residues. J gave up 0 bases and V 0 bases, and 5 bases lay outside the gene matches. The V gene's germline CDR1 is SGHRS and CDR2 YFSETQ.

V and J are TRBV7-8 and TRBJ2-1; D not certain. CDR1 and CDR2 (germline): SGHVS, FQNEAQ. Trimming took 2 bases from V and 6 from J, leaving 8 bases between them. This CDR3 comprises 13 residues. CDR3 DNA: TGTGCCAGCAGCTTATTACAGCGCAATGAGCAGTTCTTC. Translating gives CASSLLQRNEQFF.

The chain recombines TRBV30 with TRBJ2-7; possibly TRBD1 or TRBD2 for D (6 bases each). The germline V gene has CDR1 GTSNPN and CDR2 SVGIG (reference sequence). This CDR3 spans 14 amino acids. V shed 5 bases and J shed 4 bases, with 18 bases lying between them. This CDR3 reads CAWAPGLRGYEQYF. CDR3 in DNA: TGTGCCTGGGCACCGGGACTCAGGGGATACGAGCAGTACTTC.

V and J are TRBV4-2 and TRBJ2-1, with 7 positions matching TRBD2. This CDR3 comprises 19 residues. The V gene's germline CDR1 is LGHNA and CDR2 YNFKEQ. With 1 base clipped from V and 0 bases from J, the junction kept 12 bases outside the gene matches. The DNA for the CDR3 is TGTGCCAGCAGCCAAGTCGGTAGACTAGCCGAGAGCTCCTACAATGAGCAGTTCTTC. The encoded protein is CASSQVGRLAESSYNEQFF.

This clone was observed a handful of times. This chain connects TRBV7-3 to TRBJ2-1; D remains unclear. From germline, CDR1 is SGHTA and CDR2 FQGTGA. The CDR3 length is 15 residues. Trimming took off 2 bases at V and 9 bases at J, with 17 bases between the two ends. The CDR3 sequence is CASSLGRTPPGEQFF. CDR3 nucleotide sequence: TGTGCCAGCAGCTTAGGGCGTACCCCTCCTGGTGAGCAGTTCTTC.

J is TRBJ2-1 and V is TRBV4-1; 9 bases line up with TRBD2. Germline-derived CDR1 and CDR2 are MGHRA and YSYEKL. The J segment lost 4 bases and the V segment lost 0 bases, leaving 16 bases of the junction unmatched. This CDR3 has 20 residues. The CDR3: CASSQDLRAGGPPGYNEQFF. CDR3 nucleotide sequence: TGCGCCAGCAGCCAAGATCTTAGGGCGGGAGGGCCTCCGGGGTACAATGAGCAGTTCTTC.

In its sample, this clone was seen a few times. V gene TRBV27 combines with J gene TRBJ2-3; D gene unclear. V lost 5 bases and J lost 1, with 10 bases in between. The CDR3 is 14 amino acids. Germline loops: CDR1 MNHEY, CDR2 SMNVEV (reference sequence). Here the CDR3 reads CASSRTLRTDTQYF. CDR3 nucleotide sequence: TGTGCCAGCAGTCGTACCCTCCGCACAGATACGCAGTATTTT.

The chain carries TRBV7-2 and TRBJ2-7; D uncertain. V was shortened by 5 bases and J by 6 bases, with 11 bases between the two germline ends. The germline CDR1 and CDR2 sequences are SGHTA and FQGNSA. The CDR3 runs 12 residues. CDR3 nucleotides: TGTGCCAGCAGCCGACCCTATACCGAGCAGTACTTC. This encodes CASSRPYTEQYF.

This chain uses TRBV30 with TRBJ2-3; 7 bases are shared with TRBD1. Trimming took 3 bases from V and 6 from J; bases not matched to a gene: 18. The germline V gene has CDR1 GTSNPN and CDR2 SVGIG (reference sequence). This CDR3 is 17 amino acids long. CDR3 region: CAWSVGQARISGDTQYF. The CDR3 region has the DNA TGTGCCTGGAGCGTAGGACAGGCGAGAATCTCAGGGGATACGCAGTATTTT.

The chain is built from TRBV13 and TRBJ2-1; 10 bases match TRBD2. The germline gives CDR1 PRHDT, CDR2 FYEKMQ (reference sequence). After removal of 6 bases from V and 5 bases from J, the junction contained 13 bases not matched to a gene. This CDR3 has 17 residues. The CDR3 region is CASSSPWGSGGNNEQFF. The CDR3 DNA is TGTGCCAGCAGTAGCCCGTGGGGTAGCGGGGGGAACAATGAGCAGTTCTTC.